Presented here are 13 T cell receptor beta chains from one specimen sequenced in a study of blood T cell repertoires in COVID-19. Data came from immunoSEQ multiplex PCR; TCRdb stores just in-frame clones and leaves some out. The sample lists more than 200,000 clones, approximately 81% occurring once. The sequencing input was peripheral blood. These receptors all come from a man aged 55 to 70 with acute or convalescent COVID-19.

The chain combines TRBV6-5 with TRBJ2-1; 9 bases line up with TRBD2. V shed 8 bases, J shed 7 bases, and the junction held 6 bases outside the gene matches. This CDR3 spans 13 amino acids. Germline CDR1 and CDR2: MNHEY and SVGAGI. The DNA of the CDR3 is TGTGCCAGCGGGATAGCGGGAGATAATGAGCAGTTCTTC. Amino acids: CASGIAGDNEQFF.

This clone was seen a few times. The chain couples TRBV29-1 to TRBJ2-3; TRBD2 matches 10 bases. The CDR3 covers 17 residues. CDR1 SQVTM and CDR2 ANQGSEA come from the germline V gene. The V and J ends lost 6 bases and 6 bases, in that order; junction bases with no gene match: 18. The CDR3, as DNA: TGCAGCGTGAGGGACAGCGGACTAGCGGCCAACCCGGATACGCAGTATTTT. It codes for CSVRDSGLAANPDTQYF.

The chain recombines TRBV7-2 with TRBJ1-4, with D possibly being TRBD1 (6 bases). This CDR3 has 15 amino acids. Trimming took 4 bases from V and 2 from J, leaving 11 bases between them. The V gene's germline CDR1 is SGHTA and CDR2 FQGNSA. The chain's CDR3 is CASSSTGLTNEKLFF. CDR3 sequence (DNA): TGTGCCAGCAGCTCCACAGGGTTGACTAATGAAAAACTGTTTTTT.

The rearrangement links TRBV7-9 to TRBJ2-1; 10 bases are a match to TRBD1. V shed 6 bases and J 5 bases; nucleotides not matched to a gene: 4. The CDR3 runs 14 residues. In germline, CDR1 is SEHNR, CDR2 FQNEAQ (reference sequence). The DNA of the CDR3 is TGTGCCAGCAGGGTGGGACAGGGGAACAATGAGCAGTTCTTC. Protein sequence: CASRVGQGNNEQFF.

The CDR3 spells CASSHGGGSEQYF. The CDR3 bases are TGTGCCAGCAGCCATGGGGGGGGAAGCGAGCAGTACTTC. V usage is TRBV16 and J usage is TRBJ2-7; 7 bases match TRBD2. After removal of 3 bases from V and 6 bases from J, the junction contained 5 bases not matched to a gene. Looked up from germline, CDR1 is KGHSY and CDR2 is FQNENV. This CDR3 has 13 amino acids.

This sequence joins TRBV6-4 and TRBJ2-1; a possible D gene is TRBD2 (6 bases). The length of the CDR3 is 14 residues. Trimming cost V 2 bases and J 9 bases, with 14 bases left between them. Germline CDR1 reads MRHNA; CDR2 reads SNTAGT. CDR3 bases: TGTGCCAGCAGTGACACCCATTTAGCGGCTGAGCAGTTCTTC. Its protein product is CASSDTHLAAEQFF.

This chain links TRBV13 with TRBJ2-7; 7 bases are a match to TRBD1. V lost 5 bases, J lost 4 bases, and 5 bases stayed unmatched. In germline, CDR1 is PRHDT, CDR2 FYEKMQ (reference sequence). This CDR3 has 13 residues. For the CDR3, the DNA is TGTGCCAGCAGCCCCCCGGGACAGTACGAGCAGTACTTC. Its protein product is CASSPPGQYEQYF.

The chain is built from TRBV6-2 or TRBV6-3 and TRBJ2-1, with D perhaps matching TRBD1 (5 bases). The ends were cut back, 2 bases at V and 0 bases at J, with 11 bases in the middle. Germline V gene data show CDR1 as MNHEY and CDR2 as SVGEGT. This CDR3 contains 16 residues. The CDR3 reads CASSYPTGDSYNEQFF. The CDR3 region has the DNA TGTGCCAGCAGTTACCCTACAGGCGACTCCTACAATGAGCAGTTCTTC.

On this clone itself: The same CDR3 also results from other DNA sequences found in this sample. V and J are TRBV28 and TRBJ1-3; TRBD1 matches at 7 bases. J gave up 0 bases and V 5 bases, and 4 bases lay outside the gene matches. The CDR3 is 15 residues long. Germline V lookup: CDR1 MDHEN, CDR2 SYDVKM. The CDR3 spells CASSPGTASGNTIYF. CDR3 sequence (DNA): TGTGCCAGCAGTCCCGGGACAGCCTCTGGAAACACCATATATTTT.

This clone was seen only once. This chain joins TRBV27 and TRBJ2-7; 12 bases map to TRBD2. The CDR3 is made up of 17 amino acids. V lost 6 bases, J lost 1 base, and 10 bases stayed unmatched. CDR1 is MNHEY, CDR2 SMNVEV, per germline (reference sequence). DNA of the CDR3: TGTGCCAGCAGCCAACTAGCGGGGGGCCTGACATCCTACGAGCAGTACTTC. Protein product: CASSQLAGGLTSYEQYF.

This clone turned up a few times. V gene TRBV6-1 combines with J gene TRBJ1-5; tentative D call: TRBD1 (5 bases). CDR3 length: 17 residues. V was clipped by 0 bases and J by 0 bases, with 12 bases between them. Germline CDR1 is MNHNS and CDR2 is SASEGT. CDR3 nucleotides: TGTGCCAGCAGTGAAGCTTCTGACAGCTTTAGCAATCAGCCCCAGCATTTT. This gives the protein CASSEASDSFSNQPQHF.

The V call is TRBV19, the J call TRBJ2-1; TRBD2 matches at 8 bases. Germline CDR1 reads LNHDA; CDR2 reads SQIVND (reference sequence). V dropped 1 base and J dropped 7; count of bases not matched to a gene: 3. This CDR3 is built from 14 residues. The CDR3 spells CASSIAGGKNEQFF. As DNA, the CDR3 is TGTGCCAGTAGTATAGCGGGAGGGAAGAATGAGCAGTTCTTC.

V and J are TRBV12-5 and TRBJ2-7; 7 bases line up with TRBD2. The CDR3 contains 15 residues. Trimming took 5 bases from V and 7 from J; bases not matched to a gene: 14. Germline V lookup: CDR1 LGHNT, CDR2 FRNRAP. CDR3 loop: CASGPSAGRRREQYF. CDR3 sequence (DNA): TGTGCTAGTGGTCCTTCAGCGGGGAGGCGTAGGGAGCAGTACTTC.